Shown below are 2 T cell receptor beta chains from a single sample sequenced in a study of radiotherapy plus CTLA-4 blockade in lung cancer. Sequenced by immunoSEQ multiplex PCR; TCRdb stores in-frame clones only, minus some. Of about 60,000 clones in the sample, over 70% were seen once. The sample was peripheral blood, taken from a patient treated with radiotherapy plus ipilimumab. These TCRs come from a human donor with non-small cell lung cancer who had a partial response to radiotherapy plus ipilimumab.

This clone was picked up a small number of times. The chain is built from TRBV9 and TRBJ1-2, with D maybe TRBD1 (5 bases). The CDR3 covers 12 residues. The germline V gene has CDR1 SGDLS and CDR2 YYNGEE. V was clipped by 4 bases and J by 4 bases, with 8 bases between them. Written as DNA, the CDR3 is TGTGCCAGCAGCCAAGACAGCTATGGCTACACCTTC. Residues: CASSQDSYGYTF. The whole variable domain, remainder taken from reference TRBV9 and TRBJ1-2, is DSGVTQTPKHLITATGQRVTLRCSPRSGDLSVYWYQQSLDQGLQFLIQYYNGEERAKGNILERFSAQQFPDLHSELNLSSLELGDSALYFCASSQDSYGYTFGSGTRLTVV.

In DNA form, the CDR3 reads TGTGCCAGCCTGCGGGGTAGAGATACGCAGTATTTT. Protein: CASLRGRDTQYF. V and J are TRBV7-9 and TRBJ2-3, with a possible D match to TRBD2 (6 bases). The CDR3 runs 12 residues. In germline, CDR1 is SEHNR, CDR2 FQNEAQ (reference sequence). V was cut by 8 bases and J by 5 bases, with 11 bases left in between.